This TCR beta chain was observed in a study of T cell responses to AZD1222 COVID-19 vaccine. Trimming took off 2 bases at V and 8 bases at J, with 19 bases between the two ends. The CDR3 loop spans 16 amino acids. Germline V gene data show CDR1 as ENHRY and CDR2 as SYGVKD. This clone was detected only once. The method was immunoSEQ multiplex PCR; TCRdb's version includes in-frame clones alone and lacks a portion of them. Among roughly 93,000 clones listed, around 86% were seen once. The sample in question was peripheral blood, obtained on day 0 of AZD1222 vaccination. This TCR was recovered from an adult in good health. The chain joins TRBV10-3 to TRBJ2-1; D possibly uses TRBD1 or TRBD2 (7 bases each). DNA of the CDR3: TGTGCCATCAGTGAGGGACTAGGGGGCGCTGGGTATGAGCAGTTCTTC. It yields the protein CAISEGLGGAGYEQFF.